A single count supports the clone carrying this TCR beta chain. Its antigen is currently unknown. Repertoires were generated with immunoSEQ multiplex PCR, while TCRdb's copy carries only in-frame clones and drops some. The sample records roughly 530,000 clones, about 96% being singletons. This sample was taken from a study of shared clonotypes between healthy human individuals. Study conclusions and caveats: Estimated clonotype richness was generally higher in naive than memory subsets.

V lost 3 bases and J 1 base, leaving 12 bases between the germline ends. Germline CDR1 reads MGHRA; CDR2 reads YSYEKL. This CDR3 has 15 amino acids. The sequenced sample was naive CD4+ T cells sorted from blood. The subset was: CD45RA+ positively selected. This receptor was obtained from a woman aged 30 to 39 in good health. J is TRBJ1-1 and V is TRBV4-1; perhaps TRBD1 as D (5 bases). CDR3 DNA: TGCGCCAGCAGCCACCAGGGAAGAGGGAACACTGAAGCTTTCTTT. As protein: CASSHQGRGNTEAFF.